These T cell receptor beta chains were read from a single sample in a study of cytomegalovirus exposure and HLA in healthy donors. Using immunoSEQ multiplex PCR, the repertoire was profiled, and TCRdb retains in-frame clones only, with some absent. The data contain tens of thousands of clones, around 78% of them singletons. The sample taken for sequencing was PBMCs. These receptors originate from a woman between 35 and 50 years old in good health and CMV-seropositive. The CDR3 runs from the conserved cysteine through the conserved F or W. The D gene is left open where the match is weak. Only part of the rows carry a size: once, few, many, or a class if the clone is expanded.

v_gene,d_gene,j_gene,len,abundance,CDR3aa,CDR3nt
TRBV20-1,NA,TRBJ2-5,10,NA,CSALGETQYF,TGCAGTGCTCTCGGAGAGACCCAGTACTTC
TRBV4-3,NA,TRBJ2-3,14,NA,CASSQVRTSDTQYF,TGCGCCAGCAGCCAAGTAAGGACTTCCGATACGCAGTATTTT
TRBV5-8,TRBD1,TRBJ2-7,15,NA,CASIITPGGGYEQYF,TGTGCCAGCATCATTACCCCAGGGGGCGGGTACGAGCAGTACTTC
TRBV28,NA,TRBJ2-4,15,few,CASSVTGLGKNIQYF,TGTGCCAGCAGTGTTACAGGGTTGGGCAAAAACATTCAGTACTTC
TRBV28,NA,TRBJ1-2,11,NA,CASGRDYGYTF,TGTGCCAGCGGCAGGGACTATGGCTACACCTTC
TRBV5-6,NA,TRBJ2-7,14,NA,CASSLRDTSYEQYF,TGTGCCAGCAGCCTCCGGGACACTTCCTACGAGCAGTACTTC
TRBV2,NA,TRBJ1-3,13,NA,CASNPESGNTIYF,TGTGCCAGCAATCCTGAGAGCGGAAACACCATATATTTT
TRBV9,NA,TRBJ1-1,14,NA,CASSVGTKNTEAFF,TGTGCCAGCAGCGTAGGGACAAAGAACACTGAAGCTTTCTTT
TRBV11-2,TRBD2,TRBJ2-3,17,NA,CASSSGGGRASTDTQYF,TGTGCCAGCAGCTCGGGTGGCGGGAGGGCGAGCACAGATACGCAGTATTTT
TRBV19,TRBD2,TRBJ2-5,19,NA,CASRALAGGPGRYQETQYF,TGTGCCAGTAGGGCCCTAGCGGGAGGCCCCGGGCGATACCAAGAGACCCAGTACTTC
TRBV9,TRBD1,TRBJ1-1,15,few,CASSIRTGMNTEAFF,TGTGCCAGCAGCATCCGGACAGGAATGAACACTGAAGCTTTCTTT
TRBV7-2,NA,TRBJ1-1,14,NA,CASSLSGGWTEAFF,TGTGCCAGCAGCTTAAGCGGGGGGTGGACTGAAGCTTTCTTT
TRBV6-4,NA,TRBJ2-3,15,NA,CASSDSGTSTDTQYF,TGTGCCAGCAGTGACTCCGGGACTAGCACAGATACGCAGTATTTT
TRBV28,TRBD1,TRBJ2-3,13,NA,CASTDRPTDTQYF,TGTGCCAGCACGGACAGGCCGACAGATACGCAGTATTTT
TRBV7-9,TRBD2,TRBJ2-2,15,few,CASSSAGGGTGELFF,TGTGCCAGCAGCTCAGCGGGAGGGGGAACCGGGGAGCTGTTTTTT
TRBV7-9,NA,TRBJ2-1,13,once,CASSPRDSNEQFF,TGTGCCAGCAGCCCGAGAGATAGCAATGAGCAGTTCTTC
TRBV10-3,NA,TRBJ1-1,15,NA,CAIKVGQTMNTEAFF,TGTGCCATCAAAGTTGGACAGACGATGAACACTGAAGCTTTCTTT
TRBV7-9,NA,TRBJ2-7,14,few,CASSLVLGTPEQYF,TGTGCCAGCAGCTTAGTCTTAGGGACACCCGAGCAGTACTTC
TRBV5-4,NA,TRBJ2-2,17,NA,CASSLARASENTGELFF,TGTGCCAGCAGCTTGGCCAGGGCTAGCGAGAACACCGGGGAGCTGTTTTTT
TRBV7-3,TRBD1,TRBJ2-1,17,NA,CASSLFRRQGAYNEQFF,TGTGCCAGCAGCCTCTTCCGGCGGCAGGGGGCCTACAATGAGCAGTTCTTC
TRBV5-1,TRBD2,TRBJ2-2,20,NA,CASSPTGTASGRARSGELFF,TGCGCCAGCAGCCCAACCGGGACAGCTAGCGGGAGGGCGAGGTCCGGGGAGCTGTTTTTT
TRBV4-2,TRBD2,TRBJ2-3,16,NA,CASSQEASGTADTQYF,TGTGCCAGCAGCCAAGAAGCTAGCGGGACTGCAGATACGCAGTATTTT
TRBV11-3,NA,TRBJ2-1,11,NA,CASSLFDEQFF,TGTGCCAGCAGCTTATTCGATGAGCAGTTCTTC
TRBV7-9,TRBD1,TRBJ1-4,15,NA,CASSPRDRGLEKLFF,TGTGCCAGCAGCCCACGGGACAGGGGCCTAGAAAAACTGTTTTTT
TRBV9,TRBD1,TRBJ1-2,17,NA,CASSGGGTGGGIEGYTF,TGTGCCAGCAGCGGAGGGGGGACAGGGGGCGGTATTGAAGGCTACACCTTC
TRBV19,TRBD2,TRBJ2-7,14,NA,CATREGPLTYEQYF,TGTGCCACAAGGGAGGGTCCCCTCACCTACGAGCAGTACTTC
TRBV6-1,NA,TRBJ2-3,14,NA,CASVQGPTTDTQYF,TGTGCCAGCGTGCAGGGCCCAACCACAGATACGCAGTATTTT
TRBV18,NA,TRBJ1-5,15,NA,CASSPPGRVHEPQHF,TGTGCCAGCTCACCACCGGGGAGGGTACATGAGCCCCAGCATTTT
TRBV4-2,NA,TRBJ1-4,15,NA,CASSQDIGANEKLFF,TGTGCCAGCAGCCAAGATATTGGAGCAAATGAAAAACTGTTTTTT
TRBV19,TRBD1,TRBJ2-3,14,NA,CASQTGVGSDTQYF,TGTGCCAGCCAAACAGGGGTCGGGTCAGATACGCAGTATTTT
TRBV4-1,NA,TRBJ2-3,14,NA,CASSQGASTDTQYF,TGCGCCAGCAGCCAAGGCGCAAGCACAGATACGCAGTATTTT
TRBV7-2,NA,TRBJ1-2,15,once,CASSLAGLTAYGYTF,TGTGCCAGCAGCTTAGCGGGGTTGACAGCTTATGGCTACACCTTC
TRBV5-5,TRBD1,TRBJ1-3,15,NA,CASSLGDRSGNTIYF,TGTGCCAGCAGCTTGGGGGACAGGTCAGGAAACACCATATATTTT
TRBV15,TRBD2,TRBJ2-1,16,many,CATSRDFVEGLAVQFF,TGTGCCACCAGCAGAGATTTCGTCGAGGGACTAGCTGTGCAGTTCTTC
TRBV11-3,NA,TRBJ1-1,13,NA,CASSFLRYTEAFF,TGTGCCAGCAGCTTTCTGAGGTACACTGAAGCTTTCTTT
TRBV5-1,TRBD2,TRBJ2-3,15,NA,CASSLRGTSHDTQYF,TGCGCCAGCAGCTTGAGGGGGACTAGTCACGATACGCAGTATTTT
TRBV13,TRBD1,TRBJ1-5,14,NA,CASSSGQQNQPQHF,TGTGCCAGCAGCTCGGGACAGCAAAATCAGCCCCAGCATTTT
TRBV19,NA,TRBJ2-1,13,NA,CASSPQTNNEQFF,TGTGCCAGTAGTCCCCAAACAAACAATGAGCAGTTCTTC
TRBV19,NA,TRBJ2-5,13,NA,CASSIDRDTTQYF,TGTGCCAGTAGTATAGATAGGGACACGACCCAGTACTTC
TRBV13,TRBD2,TRBJ2-1,20,few,CASSLYSRTSGKSSYNEQFF,TGTGCCAGCAGCTTATACAGTCGGACTAGCGGGAAGAGCTCCTACAATGAGCAGTTCTTC
TRBV28,NA,TRBJ2-1,14,NA,CASAVGSSYNEQFF,TGTGCCAGCGCGGTTGGTAGCTCCTACAATGAGCAGTTCTTC
TRBV9,NA,TRBJ2-3,16,NA,CASSVEVEVALDTQYF,TGTGCCAGCAGCGTAGAGGTGGAGGTAGCGCTCGATACGCAGTATTTT
TRBV4-1,TRBD2,TRBJ2-1,16,few,CASSNAASGGGNEQFF,TGCGCCAGCAGCAACGCGGCGAGCGGGGGAGGCAATGAGCAGTTCTTC
TRBV29-1,TRBD2,TRBJ2-7,14,NA,CSVRTSGSGYEQYF,TGCAGCGTTCGGACTAGCGGGAGCGGCTACGAGCAGTACTTC
TRBV4-2,NA,TRBJ1-4,15,NA,CASSQVDISNEKLFF,TGTGCCAGCAGCCAAGTGGACATCTCTAATGAAAAACTGTTTTTT
TRBV5-1,NA,TRBJ2-1,16,NA,CASSLIGQSSYNEQFF,TGCGCCAGCAGCTTGATTGGGCAGAGCTCCTACAATGAGCAGTTCTTC
TRBV18,NA,TRBJ1-6,14,NA,CASSPAGNNSPLHF,TGTGCCAGCTCACCGGCAGGGAATAATTCACCCCTCCACTTT
TRBV6-1,TRBD2,TRBJ2-1,13,few,CASSLESGTVEFF,TGTGCCAGCAGTCTGGAGAGCGGGACTGTGGAGTTCTTC
TRBV2,TRBD2,TRBJ2-1,15,NA,CASSYGLEVGNEQFF,TGTGCCAGCAGCTACGGACTAGAAGTCGGCAATGAGCAGTTCTTC
TRBV29-1,TRBD2,TRBJ2-3,11,NA,CSGIAGDTQYF,TGCAGCGGAATAGCGGGAGATACGCAGTATTTT